Following are 24 T cell receptor beta chains from one sample sequenced in a study of CXCR3-negative and CXCR3-positive naive CD8 T cells. UMI-labeled 5' RACE TRB cDNA libraries were prepared from the cells. TCRdb re-called the 5' RACE reads and gives one entry per CDR3 protein, without DNA. The sample totals some 50,000 distinct CDR3 sequences. The sequenced material came from naive CXCR3- CD8+ T cells from blood. Documented subset: CD45RO-CCR7+CD27+CD95- naive CD8+ T cells lacking CXCR3 (TNR3-). These TCRs come from a human donor in good health. Some clones in this sample may be carry-over from other donors' samples.

V is TRBV4-1 and J is TRBJ2-7. This CDR3 spans 14 amino acids. Germline V gene sequence: CDR1 MGHRA, CDR2 YSYEKL. The CDR3 reads CASSPGAGPYEQYF.

The gene calls are TRBV27 and TRBJ2-7; lacking DNA, the TRBD1 call made by TCRdb goes unchecked. The CDR3 runs 13 residues. Germline V gives CDR1 MNHEY, CDR2 SMNVEV (reference sequence). This chain's CDR3 is CASFATGRDEQYF.

This chain connects TRBV28 to TRBJ2-7; the TRBD2 assignment by TCRdb is unverifiable without DNA. This CDR3 comprises 16 residues. Germline-derived CDR1 and CDR2 are MDHEN and SYDVKM. CDR3 loop: CASSLIRASGSYEQYF.

The chain uses TRBV29-1 and TRBJ1-4; the TCRdb D gene call, TRBD1, has no DNA to confirm it. This CDR3 is built from 14 residues. Germline V gene lookup returns CDR1 SQVTM and CDR2 ANQGSEA. This chain's CDR3 is CSVEKIGTEEKLFF.

V and J are TRBV7-9 and TRBJ1-5; TCRdb's D call of TRBD1 is untestable without DNA. Per germline, CDR1 SEHNR and CDR2 FQNEAQ (reference sequence). This CDR3 is built from 15 residues. CDR3 sequence reads: CASSPFRDSNQPQHF.

The rearrangement uses TRBV28 and TRBJ2-7; as DNA is missing, the TRBD2 call by TCRdb cannot be tested. Per the germline V gene, CDR1 is MDHEN and CDR2 is SYDVKM. CDR3 length equals 13 residues. The CDR3 sequence: CASGTISLGEQYF.

The V call is TRBV4-3, the J call TRBJ2-4; the D call from TCRdb, TRBD2, cannot be confirmed without DNA. CDR1 is LGHNA, CDR2 YSLEER, per germline. The length of the CDR3 is 15 residues. The CDR3 is CASSPDGTTGNIQYF.

The chain employs TRBV15 and TRBJ2-2; TCRdb designates TRBD2, a call that cannot be tested without DNA. Germline V gene data show CDR1 as LNHNV and CDR2 as YYDKDF (reference sequence). The CDR3 is 18 amino acids. CDR3 amino acids: CATSRVSTSGINTGELFF.

The CDR3 loop is CATSSTGGYGYTF. This chain links TRBV15 with TRBJ1-2; TCRdb's D call of TRBD1 is untestable without DNA. Germline V gene data show CDR1 as LNHNV and CDR2 as YYDKDF (reference sequence). There are 13 residues in the CDR3.

The chain has TRBV4-3 and TRBJ2-7; checking the TCRdb D call of TRBD1 is not possible without DNA. The CDR3 consists of 14 residues. Germline lookup yields CDR1 LGHNA and CDR2 YSLEER. CDR3 residues: CASSPTGGLREQYF.

V is TRBV28 and J is TRBJ2-7. The CDR3 is 15 amino acids. Germline V gives CDR1 MDHEN, CDR2 SYDVKM. The CDR3 loop is CASSLCGGSPHEQYF.

This chain links TRBV7-8 with TRBJ2-7; checking the TCRdb D call of TRBD1 is not possible without DNA. Germline V gene lookup returns CDR1 SGHVS and CDR2 FQNEAQ. CDR3 size: 13 residues. This CDR3 reads CASSLVRVHEQYF.

The chain combines TRBV7-9 with TRBJ1-6; the TCRdb D gene call, TRBD1, has no DNA to confirm it. CDR3 length: 14 amino acids. Germline CDR1 reads SEHNR; CDR2 reads FQNEAQ (reference sequence). Here the CDR3 reads CASSSWTSYSPLHF. The whole variable domain, filled in from reference TRBV7-9 and TRBJ1-6, reads DTGVSQNPRHKITKRGQNVTFRCDPISEHNRLYWYRQTLGQGPEFLTYFQNEAQLEKSRLLSDRFSAERPKGSFSTLEIQRTEQGDSAMYLCASSSWTSYSPLHFGNGTRLTVT.

This chain joins TRBV20-1 and TRBJ2-7; the D call of TRBD1 rests on TCRdb alone, since no DNA is present to check it. Germline CDR1 DFQATT, CDR2 SNEGSKA (reference sequence). The CDR3 extends over 15 amino acids. The CDR3 reads CSARDLSGTGTEQYF.

The chain is built from TRBV29-1 and TRBJ1-2; the TCRdb call, TRBD1, lacks DNA for checking. Germline V gives CDR1 SQVTM, CDR2 ANQGSEA. CDR3 length: 13 residues. The CDR3 reads CSARGAYDYGYTF.

This chain connects TRBV20-1 to TRBJ2-7; there is no DNA to check the TCRdb D call of TRBD2. The CDR3 covers 16 residues. The germline gives CDR1 DFQATT, CDR2 SNEGSKA (reference sequence). This chain's CDR3 is CSATDPGTSGSYEQYF.

This rearrangement joins TRBV6-2 or TRBV6-3 to TRBJ1-2; TCRdb calls TRBD1, which cannot be checked without DNA. The CDR3 length is 16 residues. Germline loops: CDR1 MNHEY, CDR2 SVGEGT. CDR3 residues: CASRGAVFGVNYGYTF.

This chain joins TRBV12-3 or TRBV12-4 and TRBJ2-1; TCRdb returns TRBD1, unconfirmable since there is no DNA. CDR3 length equals 15 residues. CDR3 protein: CASSLRGGLANEQFF.

V usage is TRBV6-5 and J usage is TRBJ2-7; as DNA is missing, the TRBD1 call by TCRdb cannot be tested. The CDR3 spans 15 residues. Germline V gene lookup returns CDR1 MNHEY and CDR2 SVGAGI. CDR3 amino acids: CASSPNRGQGYEQYF.

This chain joins TRBV29-1 and TRBJ1-2; TCRdb reports TRBD1, a call that lacks DNA to check it against. Germline V gene data show CDR1 as SQVTM and CDR2 as ANQGSEA. The CDR3 is 13 amino acids. CDR3 protein: CSVYPGSNYGYTF.

The gene calls are TRBV25-1 and TRBJ1-1. The CDR3 length is 14 residues. CDR1 MGHDK and CDR2 SYGVNS come from the germline V gene. The chain's CDR3 is CASSDPDLRTEAFF. Full variable domain (missing parts from reference TRBV25-1 and TRBJ1-1): EADIYQTPRYLVIGTGKKITLECSQTMGHDKMYWYQQDPGMELHLIHYSYGVNSTEKGDLSSESTVSRIRTEHFPLTLESARPSHTSQYLCASSDPDLRTEAFFGQGTRLTVV.

The J gene is TRBJ1-2, the V gene TRBV20-1; lacking DNA, the TRBD1 call made by TCRdb goes unchecked. The CDR3 has 15 residues. The germline CDR1 and CDR2 sequences are DFQATT and SNEGSKA (reference sequence). The CDR3 sequence: CSARRPQDSNHGYTF.

V and J are TRBV5-1 and TRBJ1-1. CDR1 is SGHRS, CDR2 YFSETQ, per germline. The CDR3 is 13 residues long. CDR3: CASSSTVNTEAFF.

The chain joins TRBV10-3 to TRBJ2-1; TCRdb's assignment of TRBD1 cannot be checked, as there is no DNA. Germline CDR1 and CDR2: ENHRY and SYGVKD. This CDR3 has 15 amino acids. CDR3 region: CAISADRGLDNEQFF.